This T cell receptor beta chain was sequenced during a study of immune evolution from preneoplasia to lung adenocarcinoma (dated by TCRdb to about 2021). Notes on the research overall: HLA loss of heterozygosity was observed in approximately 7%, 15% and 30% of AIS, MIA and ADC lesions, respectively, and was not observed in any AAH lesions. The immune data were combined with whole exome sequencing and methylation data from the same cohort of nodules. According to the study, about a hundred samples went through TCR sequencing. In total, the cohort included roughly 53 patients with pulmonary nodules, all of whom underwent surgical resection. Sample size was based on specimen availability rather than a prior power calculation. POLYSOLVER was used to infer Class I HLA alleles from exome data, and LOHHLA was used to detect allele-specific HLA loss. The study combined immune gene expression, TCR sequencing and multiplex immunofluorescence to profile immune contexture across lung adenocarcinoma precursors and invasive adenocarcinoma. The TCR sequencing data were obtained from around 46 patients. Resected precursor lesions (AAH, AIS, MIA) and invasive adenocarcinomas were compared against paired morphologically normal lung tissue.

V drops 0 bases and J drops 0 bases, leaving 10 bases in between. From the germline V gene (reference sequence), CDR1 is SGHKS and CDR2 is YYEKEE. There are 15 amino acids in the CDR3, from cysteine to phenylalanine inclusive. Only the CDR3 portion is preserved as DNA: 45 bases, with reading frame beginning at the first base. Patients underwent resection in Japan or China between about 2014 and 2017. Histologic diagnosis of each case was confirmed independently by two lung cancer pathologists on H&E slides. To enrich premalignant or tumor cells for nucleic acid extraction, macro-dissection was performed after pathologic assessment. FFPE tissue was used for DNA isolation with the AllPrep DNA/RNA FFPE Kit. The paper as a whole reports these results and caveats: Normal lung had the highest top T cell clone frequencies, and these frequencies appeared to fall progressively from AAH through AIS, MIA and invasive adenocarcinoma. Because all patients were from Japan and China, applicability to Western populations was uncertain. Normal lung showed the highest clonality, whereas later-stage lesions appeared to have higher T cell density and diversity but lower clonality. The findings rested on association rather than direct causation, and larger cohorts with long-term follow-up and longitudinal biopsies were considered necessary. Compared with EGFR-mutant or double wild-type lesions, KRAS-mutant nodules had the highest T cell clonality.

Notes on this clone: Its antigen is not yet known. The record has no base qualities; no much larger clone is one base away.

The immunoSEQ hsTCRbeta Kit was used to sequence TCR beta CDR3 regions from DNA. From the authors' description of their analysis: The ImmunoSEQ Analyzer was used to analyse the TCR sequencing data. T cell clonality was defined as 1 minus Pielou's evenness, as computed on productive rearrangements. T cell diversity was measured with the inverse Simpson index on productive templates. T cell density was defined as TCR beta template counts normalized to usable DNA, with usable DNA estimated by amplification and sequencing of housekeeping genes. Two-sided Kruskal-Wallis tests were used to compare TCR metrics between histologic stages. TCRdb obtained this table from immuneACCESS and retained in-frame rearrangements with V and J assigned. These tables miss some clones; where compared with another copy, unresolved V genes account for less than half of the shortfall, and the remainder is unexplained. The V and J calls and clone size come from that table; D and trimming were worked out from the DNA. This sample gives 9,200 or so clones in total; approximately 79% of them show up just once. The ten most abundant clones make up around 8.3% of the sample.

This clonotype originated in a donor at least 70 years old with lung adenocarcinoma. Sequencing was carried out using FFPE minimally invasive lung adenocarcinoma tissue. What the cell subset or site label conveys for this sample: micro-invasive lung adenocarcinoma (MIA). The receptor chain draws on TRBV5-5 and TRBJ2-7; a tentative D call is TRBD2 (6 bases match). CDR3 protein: CASSLVAGSSYEQYF. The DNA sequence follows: TGTGCCAGCAGCTTGGTGGCGGGGAGCTCCTACGAGCAGTACTTC.